This T cell receptor (beta chain) was found in a study of blood T cell repertoires in COVID-19. Study-level background: Italy, Spain and the United States were the sources of the convalescent and acute COVID-19 samples.

In the original workflow: Amplifying reference gene primers gave estimates of nucleated cell counts. Sequencing was performed with immunoSEQ multiplex PCR; in TCRdb, only in-frame clones are kept and a portion is missing. Clone size and V and J calls were adopted from that table, with D and trimming inferred from the DNA. Of around 100,000 clones listed, less than 95% are singletons. This clone was counted only a few times. CDR1 and CDR2 from the germline V gene are SGHTA and FQGNSA. V dropped 2 bases and J dropped 5 bases, with 13 bases sitting between them. The CDR3 consists of 14 residues. The V gene is TRBV7-2, the J gene TRBJ2-7; unclear D gene. This sequence originates from a man aged 45-65 years with acute or convalescent COVID-19. Sequencing was done on a sample of peripheral blood. CDR3 coding DNA: TGTGCCAGCAGCTTACGGGTCGGGTGGGACGAGCAGTACTTC. Its translation is CASSLRVGWDEQYF.